Described below is a single T cell receptor beta chain sequence and its context. This receptor's antigen is unknown. The record has no base qualities; no much larger clone is one base away. The cysteine opens and the phenylalanine closes a CDR3 of 15 amino acids. The retained sequence is limited to the CDR3, 45 bases, with the frame set at the first base. After removal of 0 bases from V and 4 bases from J, the junction retains 1 base not matched to a gene. The germline V gene yields SGDLS for CDR1 and YYNGEE for CDR2. In the paper's terms, the time point label means: longitudinal time-point 3. The healthy controls were volunteers from a blood bank in Maryland, USA. For unsorted PBMC libraries, 2 million PBMCs were used after storage in RNAlater at -80 degrees C until RNA extraction. Peripheral blood was subjected to Ficoll-Hypaque density gradient centrifugation to isolate PBMCs, which were then cryopreserved in liquid nitrogen.

The record originates from a study of neurological immune-mediated disorders (dated by TCRdb to between 2018 and 2021). Study-wide context: Peripheral blood TCR-beta repertoires from HTLV-I-associated myelopathy (HAM/TSP) patients, multiple sclerosis patients and healthy controls were compared by UMI-based sequencing. Longitudinal HAM/TSP and healthy donors had 3 time-points each (about 3-45 month intervals). The cohort was made up of approximately 69 subjects, consisting of roughly 14 HAM/TSP patients, 34 multiple sclerosis patients and about 20 healthy controls. Alongside PBMC samples, the set of about 97 TCR-beta libraries contained longitudinal samples, technical triplicates, and paired CD4+ and CD8+ T-cell subsets that had been sorted.

cDNA was synthesized by template-switch 5'RACE using a primer with a 10-nucleotide random unique molecular identifier that tagged each TCR transcript. Each sequencing run produced over 170 million TCR-beta sequences covering 15-18 subjects. The RNeasy kit was used to extract total RNA. The KAPA Real-time Library Amplification kit was used to amplify TCR-beta VDJ regions with primers targeting the TCR constant region and the 5'RACE anchor. Sample indexes and Illumina adaptors were added in a first PCR, after which library yield was increased in a second PCR. After purification with Ampure beads, the TCR product of roughly 650 bp was size-selected on a 2% E-gel SizeSelection system. Before pooling, library quality was checked on a Bioanalyzer, concentration was measured with Qubit, and libraries were quantified with the Kapa Library Quantification kit. Paired-end 2 x 150 bp sequencing of the libraries was performed on an Illumina HiSeq 2500. To increase sequence diversity, roughly 24-32% phiX was spiked into each library pool. The paper's data handling went like this. Quality-filtered reads were processed with the UMI-based MiGEC pipeline, which removed over 75% of raw TCR sequences during error correction. VDJ genes were aligned to IMGT germline references, and each clonotype was defined by a unique CDR3 amino acid sequence together with V-J genes. Clonal expansion, Shannon diversity and CDR3 relatedness (CalcPairwiseDistances, ClusterSamples) were evaluated with VDJtools, and phylogenetic trees were built with CLCbio workbench. Using coefficient-of-variation modelling across technical triplicates, the study counted a clone as expanded if it had at least 8 unique UMIs. The public reads were reprocessed in TCRdb via fastp at Q25 and MiXCR, keeping in-frame beta chains. Under each unique CDR3 protein, matching rows form one entry showing the most common genes and DNA. The V and J calls reflect TCRdb's pipeline rather than the authors' work. Within this sample are about 50,000 distinct CDR3 sequences, with 8% to 9% of them counted one time only. Of the sample, over 1.5% is held by the ten largest clones.

Results and caveats for the whole study, not just this receptor: TCR clonal expansion was highest in HAM/TSP patients and lowest in MS patients, with MS patients falling below even healthy controls. No identical CDR3 amino acid sequences were found to be shared among expanded clones across subjects, suggesting that TCR-beta repertoires were private in all groups.

The V and J genes are TRBV9 and TRBJ2-1; TRBD1 agrees with 10 junctional bases. This receptor was obtained from a woman between 35 and 50 years old in good health. What was sequenced was PBMCs. The sequence in DNA is TGTGCCAGCAGCGTAGGACAGGGGGCTTACAATGAGCAGTTCTTC. This codes for CASSVGQGAYNEQFF.